This T cell receptor (beta chain) comes out of a study of T cells after posttransplantation cyclophosphamide. CDR1 and CDR2 (germline): KGHSH, LQKENI. V shed 6 bases, J shed 10 bases, and the junction held 17 bases outside the gene matches. CDR3 length equals 16 residues. Ten or more counts support this clone. Sequenced by immunoSEQ multiplex PCR; TCRdb stores in-frame clones only, minus some. The sample was found to contain around 34,000 clones, and every one recurs. The TCR originated in a man in his fifties or sixties in good health, CMV-negative, and a related stem cell transplant donor. The J gene is TRBJ1-5, the V gene TRBV18; 8 bases line up with TRBD1. Sequenced sample: PBMCs. In DNA form, the CDR3 reads TGTGCCAGCTCGCTCAACTACCAACAGGGGGGGTCTCCCCAGCATTTT. This codes for CASSLNYQQGGSPQHF.